These 27 T cell receptor beta chains came from one sample sequenced in a study of cytomegalovirus exposure and HLA in healthy donors. The PCR employed 60 Vbeta primers together with 13 Jbeta primers. The assay was immunoSEQ multiplex PCR, and TCRdb's table has in-frame clones only and misses some. This sample contains approximately 150,000 clones. Sequencing was done on a sample of PBMCs. The receptors shown here come from a middle-aged woman in good health and CMV-seronegative.

The chain employs TRBV9 and TRBJ2-3, with D tentatively TRBD2 (5 bases). Germline CDR1 is SGDLS and CDR2 is YYNGEE. V was cut by 0 bases and J by 4 bases, with 9 bases left in between. The CDR3 spans 14 residues. The CDR3 here is CASSVAGVADTQYF. DNA for the CDR3: TGTGCCAGCAGCGTAGCCGGGGTGGCAGATACGCAGTATTTT. Full variable domain (rest looked up from reference TRBV9 and TRBJ2-3): DSGVTQTPKHLITATGQRVTLRCSPRSGDLSVYWYQQSLDQGLQFLIQYYNGEERAKGNILERFSAQQFPDLHSELNLSSLELGDSALYFCASSVAGVADTQYFGPGTRLTVL.

V gene TRBV10-2 combines with J gene TRBJ2-7; 7 nucleotides agree with TRBD1. Germline CDR1 and CDR2: WSHSY and SAAADI. The CDR3 consists of 16 residues. V shed 0 bases and J 5 bases; nucleotides not matched to a gene: 10. CDR3: CASSESIGTARNEQYV. CDR3 sequence (DNA): TGCGCCAGCAGTGAGTCGATCGGGACAGCTAGAAACGAGCAGTACGTC.

This chain joins TRBV6-6 and TRBJ1-1; D not resolved. Germline CDR1 is MNHNY and CDR2 is SVGAGI (reference sequence). The V gene lost 4 bases and the J gene lost 1 base, with 7 bases spanning the gap. The CDR3 extends over 13 amino acids. CDR3 protein: CASSSGGNTEAFF. DNA of the CDR3: TGTGCCAGCAGTTCCGGAGGGAACACTGAAGCTTTCTTT.

This chain connects TRBV7-2 to TRBJ1-2; the match to TRBD1 covers 9 bases. The V and J ends lost 0 bases and 2 bases, in that order; junction bases with no gene match: 1. The length of the CDR3 is 15 residues. In germline, CDR1 is SGHTA, CDR2 FQGNSA. The CDR3 region is CASSLAGQGNYGYTF. CDR3 DNA: TGTGCCAGCAGCTTAGCAGGACAGGGGAACTATGGCTACACCTTC. The whole variable domain, remainder taken from reference TRBV7-2 and TRBJ1-2, is GAGVSQSPSNKVTEKGKDVELRCDPISGHTALYWYRQSLGQGLEFLIYFQGNSAPDKSGLPSDRFSAERTGGSVSTLTIQRTQQEDSAVYLCASSLAGQGNYGYTFGSGTRLTVV.

The chain recombines TRBV7-2 with TRBJ2-7, with 10 bases lining up with TRBD2. Germline assignment: CDR1 SGHTA and CDR2 FQGNSA. J was trimmed by 6 bases and V by 5 bases; bases with no gene match: 10. The CDR3 has 15 amino acids. The CDR3 bases are TGTGCCAGCAGCCTAGACGGGACTAGCGCGGTCGAGCAGTACTTC. This encodes CASSLDGTSAVEQYF. The variable domain in full, with the rest retrieved from reference TRBV7-2 and TRBJ2-7, is GAGVSQSPSNKVTEKGKDVELRCDPISGHTALYWYRQSLGQGLEFLIYFQGNSAPDKSGLPSDRFSAERTGGSVSTLTIQRTQQEDSAVYLCASSLDGTSAVEQYFGPGTRLTVT.

The chain joins TRBV28 to TRBJ2-2; D may be TRBD1 (6 bases). The CDR3 extends over 18 amino acids. Between the trimmed V and J ends, which lost 1 base and 2 bases, there was a span of 17 bases. Per germline, CDR1 MDHEN and CDR2 SYDVKM. This chain's CDR3 is CASSLLVSGRGNTGELFF. In nucleotides, the CDR3 is TGTGCCAGCAGTTTATTAGTTTCGGGCAGGGGAAACACCGGGGAGCTGTTTTTT. The entire variable domain, with the rest obtained from reference TRBV28 and TRBJ2-2, is as follows: DVKVTQSSRYLVKRTGEKVFLECVQDMDHENMFWYRQDPGLGLRLIYFSYDVKMKEKGDIPEGYSVSREKKERFSLILESASTNQTSMYLCASSLLVSGRGNTGELFFGEGSRLTVL.

This CDR3 is CASSPSQVSNTQYF. Written as DNA, the CDR3 is TGTGCCAGCAGCCCCTCACAGGTTTCTAATACGCAGTATTTT. V and J are TRBV7-2 and TRBJ2-3, with D possibly TRBD1 on 5 matching bases. Germline-derived CDR1 and CDR2 are SGHTA and FQGNSA. Between the trimmed V and J ends, which lost 5 bases and 7 bases, there was a span of 16 bases. The CDR3 is 14 residues long.

This chain uses TRBV9 with TRBJ1-4; D gene unclear. The CDR3 loop spans 12 amino acids. Germline-derived CDR1 and CDR2 are SGDLS and YYNGEE. The V end lost 4 bases, the J end lost 7 bases, and 8 bases lay between the germline ends. Written as DNA, the CDR3 is TGTGCCAGCAGCTCGGAGGGTGAAAAACTGTTTTTT. Amino acids: CASSSEGEKLFF.

This chain connects TRBV5-6 to TRBJ2-3; TRBD2 matches at 9 bases. From germline, CDR1 is SGHDT and CDR2 YYEEEE. The CDR3 extends over 17 amino acids. The V segment lost 5 bases and the J segment 2 bases; nucleotides outside the gene matches: 12. For the CDR3, the DNA is TGTGCCAGCAGACAGGAGCCAGCGGGGGGTTTCACAGATACGCAGTATTTT. This codes for CASRQEPAGGFTDTQYF. The entire variable domain, with the rest obtained from reference TRBV5-6 and TRBJ2-3, is as follows: DAGVTQSPTHLIKTRGQQVTLRCSPKSGHDTVSWYQQALGQGPQFIFQYYEEEERQRGNFPDRFSGHQFPNYSSELNVNALLLGDSALYLCASRQEPAGGFTDTQYFGPGTRLTVL.

V and J are TRBV2 and TRBJ1-1, with unresolved D. V was clipped by 8 bases and J by 1 base, with 11 bases between them. CDR3 length: 13 amino acids. Germline lookup yields CDR1 SNHLY and CDR2 FYNNEI. The CDR3 DNA sequence: TGTGCCAGCTCCCAGGAGGAGAACACTGAAGCTTTCTTT. As protein: CASSQEENTEAFF.

The chain carries TRBV7-9 and TRBJ1-2; D call uncertain. Trimming cost V 4 bases and J 5 bases, with 11 bases left between them. The germline V gene has CDR1 SEHNR and CDR2 FQNEAQ (reference sequence). This CDR3 contains 13 residues. The CDR3 loop reads CASSWFSSYGYTF. CDR3 sequence (DNA): TGTGCCAGCAGCTGGTTTAGTTCGTATGGCTACACCTTC.

The genes are TRBV2 and TRBJ1-5; 7 nucleotides align to TRBD1. J was trimmed by 2 bases and V by 3 bases; bases with no gene match: 7. The CDR3 is 16 amino acids. CDR1 and CDR2 from the germline V gene are SNHLY and FYNNEI. The CDR3 reads CASSDGGTVGNQPQHF. In DNA form, the CDR3 reads TGTGCCAGCAGTGATGGGGGGACAGTAGGCAATCAGCCCCAGCATTTT. Complete variable domain (other parts from reference TRBV2 and TRBJ1-5): EPEVTQTPSHQVTQMGQEVILRCVPISNHLYFYWYRQILGQKVEFLVSFYNNEISEKSEIFDDQFSVERPDGSNFTLKIRSTKLEDSAMYFCASSDGGTVGNQPQHFGDGTRLSIL.

The genes are TRBV10-1 and TRBJ1-2, with TRBD1 matching 7 bases. Germline lookup yields CDR1 WNHNN and CDR2 SYGVQD (reference sequence). Trimming cost V 5 bases and J 3 bases; bases outside gene matches: 3. The CDR3 covers 13 residues. CDR3 region: CASSSDRDYGYTF. In nucleotides, the CDR3 is TGCGCCAGCAGTTCCGACAGGGACTATGGCTACACCTTC.

This chain uses TRBV5-4 with TRBJ1-1; D might be TRBD1 (6 bases). Trimming removed 5 bases at V and 0 bases at J, with 14 bases between. Germline V CDR1 and CDR2: SGHNT, YYREEE (reference sequence). The CDR3 contains 15 residues. The DNA for the CDR3 is TGTGCCAGCAGACACGGGGGGGCCCTGAACACTGAAGCTTTCTTT. Its translation: CASRHGGALNTEAFF.

The chain joins TRBV2 to TRBJ1-1, with unresolved D. CDR3 size: 16 residues. Germline V gene data show CDR1 as SNHLY and CDR2 as FYNNEI. The V end was cut by 3 bases, the J end by 0 bases, with 14 bases between. The CDR3: CASSDTGNGVNTEAFF. The CDR3 nucleotides read TGTGCCAGCAGTGACACCGGTAACGGGGTGAACACTGAAGCTTTCTTT.

This chain links TRBV7-2 with TRBJ2-2, with a tentative D call TRBD1 (5 bases). There are 15 residues in the CDR3. CDR1 SGHTA and CDR2 FQGNSA come from the germline V gene. Trimming took 2 bases from V and 0 from J, leaving 7 bases between them. The CDR3 bases are TGTGCCAGCAGCTTAAGGACACCGAACACCGGGGAGCTGTTTTTT. Amino acid sequence: CASSLRTPNTGELFF.

The CDR3 loop reads CASSERITGRAAATEAFF. CDR3 nucleotide sequence: TGTGCCAGCAGTGAGAGGATAACTGGGCGGGCAGCTGCTACTGAAGCTTTCTTT. This chain connects TRBV2 to TRBJ1-1; D gene uncertain. The CDR3 length is 18 residues. Per germline, CDR1 SNHLY and CDR2 FYNNEI. The V end was cut by 3 bases, the J end by 5 bases, with 25 bases between. The variable domain in full, completed from reference TRBV2 and TRBJ1-1, reads EPEVTQTPSHQVTQMGQEVILRCVPISNHLYFYWYRQILGQKVEFLVSFYNNEISEKSEIFDDQFSVERPDGSNFTLKIRSTKLEDSAMYFCASSERITGRAAATEAFFGQGTRLTVV.

CDR3 nucleotides: TGTGCCAGCAGTCCAGCTTGGGACAGGGACGGAAACACCATATATTTT. Residues: CASSPAWDRDGNTIYF. The chain links TRBV27 to TRBJ1-3; TRBD1 matches 9 bases. After removal of 5 bases from V and 4 bases from J, the junction contained 9 bases not matched to a gene. CDR3 length: 16 residues. Germline CDR1 reads MNHEY; CDR2 reads SMNVEV (reference sequence).

For the CDR3, the DNA is TGTGCCAGCAGCCTCCTTAGGCAGGCAAACTATGGCTACACCTTC. Its protein product is CASSLLRQANYGYTF. The V and J genes are TRBV6-5 and TRBJ1-2; D not certain. Trimming pared 6 bases from V and 2 bases from J, leaving 16 bases between. Per germline, CDR1 MNHEY and CDR2 SVGAGI. This CDR3 has 15 amino acids.

The genes are TRBV7-3 and TRBJ2-3; 9 bases line up with TRBD1. The CDR3 has 14 residues. The V segment lost 5 bases and the J segment 5 bases; nucleotides outside the gene matches: 5. CDR1 and CDR2 from the germline V gene are SGHTA and FQGTGA. CDR3 coding DNA: TGTGCCAGCAGCCTGGGGACAGGGTTAGATACGCAGTATTTT. Residues: CASSLGTGLDTQYF.

This rearrangement joins TRBV7-8 to TRBJ2-3, with TRBD1 matching 9 bases. The CDR3 spans 16 residues. Trimming at V came to 4 bases and at J to 1 base, leaving 6 bases not matched to a gene. Germline CDR1 SGHVS, CDR2 FQNEAQ. CDR3 protein: CASSSYRGRGTDTQYF. Written as DNA, the CDR3 is TGTGCCAGCAGCTCATACAGGGGGCGAGGCACAGATACGCAGTATTTT. Looking up the rest from reference TRBV7-8 and TRBJ2-3 gives the full variable domain: GAGVSQSPRYKVAKRGQDVALRCDPISGHVSLFWYQQALGQGPEFLTYFQNEAQLDKSGLPSDRFFAERPEGSVSTLKIQRTQQEDSAVYLCASSSYRGRGTDTQYFGPGTRLTVL.

On this clone: Other DNA sequences in this specimen translate into the identical CDR3. The rearrangement links TRBV5-1 to TRBJ1-5; 7 nucleotides line up with TRBD1. V dropped 4 bases and J dropped 4; count of bases not matched to a gene: 8. This CDR3 is built from 15 residues. CDR1 and CDR2 from the germline V gene are SGHRS and YFSETQ. CDR3 bases: TGCGCCAGCAGCCCCGGGCAGGGGGGAAATCAGCCCCAGCATTTT. Translated: CASSPGQGGNQPQHF.

V is TRBV28 and J is TRBJ2-7; 8 bases align to TRBD1. The junction had 5 bases not matched to a gene; V was cut back by 6 bases and J by 1 base. Germline V gives CDR1 MDHEN, CDR2 SYDVKM. The CDR3 has 14 amino acids. CDR3 amino acids: CASSSGGASYEQYV. The CDR3 nucleotides read TGTGCCAGCAGCTCAGGGGGCGCATCCTACGAGCAGTACGTC.

V gene TRBV4-3 combines with J gene TRBJ1-2; D is perhaps TRBD1 (5 bases). Deletions cut 4 bases from V and 4 bases from J, with 16 bases between. The CDR3 loop spans 15 amino acids. The V gene's germline CDR1 is LGHNA and CDR2 YSLEER. CDR3 sequence (DNA): TGCGCCAGCAGCCCCGCTTTAGACAGATCCTATGGCTACACCTTC. Protein product: CASSPALDRSYGYTF.

In the case of this clone: The sample has other DNA sequences that encode this CDR3 too. This chain links TRBV6-5 with TRBJ1-2; TRBD1 might be the D (6 bases). The V gene's germline CDR1 is MNHEY and CDR2 SVGAGI. With 2 bases removed from V and 4 bases from J, the gap between germline ends came to 11 bases. CDR3 length equals 14 residues. As DNA, the CDR3 is TGTGCCAGCAGTTACACGACAGGAGTCTATGGCTACACCTTC. It translates to CASSYTTGVYGYTF.

The V gene is TRBV25-1, the J gene TRBJ1-1, with D unresolved. CDR1 is MGHDK, CDR2 SYGVNS, per germline. The CDR3 covers 13 residues. V was cut by 5 bases and J by 1 base, with 8 bases left in between. CDR3 residues: CASSTDWNTEAFF. Here the CDR3 DNA reads TGTGCCAGCAGTACCGACTGGAACACTGAAGCTTTCTTT.

Turning to this clone: Sequence at one end of the junction differs from germline and may be a read error. The V and J genes are TRBV7-7 and TRBJ1-1; no clear D gene. Germline V gives CDR1 SSHAT, CDR2 FNYEAQ (reference sequence). This CDR3 spans 13 amino acids. In DNA form, the CDR3 reads TGTGCTAGCAGCTTAGCCAGGAACACTGAAGCTTTCTTT. This translates into CASSLARNTEAFF.